This TCR beta chain derives from a study of a mutant IDH1 vaccine in newly diagnosed glioma. Overall study context: Vaccinations, eight in total, occurred in weeks 1, 3, 5, 7, 11, 15, 19, 23. Treated patients, about 60% male and roughly 38% female, averaged about 40 years of age.

Concerning this clone itself: The antigen remains undetermined.

Clones were read by immunoSEQ multiplex PCR, and TCRdb kept only the in-frame ones, dropping some. In the table there are some 80,000 clones, more than 70% of which are singletons. The time point was: week 23, last vaccination. What each vaccine dose contained was 300 ug of mutant IDH1 20-mer peptide, accompanied by topical imiquimod. The CDR3 length is 15 residues. The germline V gene encodes CDR1 KGHSH and CDR2 LQKENI. V lost 5 bases to trimming and J lost 2 bases, with 13 bases between them. The input for sequencing was PBMCs, taken from a glioma patient whose treatment included an IDH1 peptide vaccine. This sequence joins TRBV18 and TRBJ1-5; D is perhaps TRBD1 (6 bases). This TCR was sampled from a woman between 45 and 65 years old with glioma. CDR3 residues: CASSVQGGGNQPQHF. CDR3 sequence (DNA): TGTGCCAGCTCAGTACAGGGAGGAGGCAATCAGCCCCAGCATTTT.